This T cell receptor beta chain was sequenced for a study of cytomegalovirus exposure and HLA in healthy donors. The PCR employed 60 Vbeta primers together with 13 Jbeta primers. TCRdb keeps only in-frame clones here, not all; method: immunoSEQ multiplex PCR. The sample contains roughly 250,000 clones, 75% to 85% of which appear only once. Germline V CDR1 and CDR2: GTSNPN, SVGIG (reference sequence). The CDR3 has 15 residues. V lost 4 bases and J 3 bases, leaving 16 bases between the germline ends. The receptor's source is a girl aged 2 to 10 in good health and CMV-seronegative. Sequencing was carried out using PBMCs. The genes are TRBV30 and TRBJ2-1; D may be TRBD2 (6 bases). CDR3 DNA sequence: TGTGCCTGGATTTCCGGGACTTCATACTACAATGAGCAGTTCTTC. This codes for CAWISGTSYYNEQFF.